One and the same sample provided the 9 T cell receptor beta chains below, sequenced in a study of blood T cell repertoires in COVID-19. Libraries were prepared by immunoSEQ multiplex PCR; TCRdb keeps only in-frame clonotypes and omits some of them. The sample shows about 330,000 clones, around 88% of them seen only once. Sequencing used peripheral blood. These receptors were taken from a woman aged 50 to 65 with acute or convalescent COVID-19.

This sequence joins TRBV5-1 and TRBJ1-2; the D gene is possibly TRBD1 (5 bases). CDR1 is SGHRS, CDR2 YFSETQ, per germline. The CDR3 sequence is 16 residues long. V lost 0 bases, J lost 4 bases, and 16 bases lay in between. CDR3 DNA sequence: TGCGCCAGCAGCTTGGCCCCAGCGATTGGGGCCTATGGCTACACCTTC. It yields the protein CASSLAPAIGAYGYTF. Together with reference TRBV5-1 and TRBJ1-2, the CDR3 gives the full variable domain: KAGVTQTPRYLIKTRGQQVTLSCSPISGHRSVSWYQQTPGQGLQFLFEYFSETQRNKGNFPGRFSGRQFSNSRSEMNVSTLELGDSALYLCASSLAPAIGAYGYTFGSGTRLTVV.

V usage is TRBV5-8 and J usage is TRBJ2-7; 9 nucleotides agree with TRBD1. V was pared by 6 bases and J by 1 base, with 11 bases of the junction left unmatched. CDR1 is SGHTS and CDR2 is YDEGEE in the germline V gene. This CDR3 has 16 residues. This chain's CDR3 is CASTSQGQGFSYEQYV. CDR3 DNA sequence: TGTGCCAGCACCTCCCAAGGACAGGGGTTTTCCTACGAGCAGTACGTC.

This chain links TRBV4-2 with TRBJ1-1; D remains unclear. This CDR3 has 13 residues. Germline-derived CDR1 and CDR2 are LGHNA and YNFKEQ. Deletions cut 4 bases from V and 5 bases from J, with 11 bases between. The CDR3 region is CASSRDTGTEAFF. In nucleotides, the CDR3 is TGTGCCAGCAGCCGAGACACGGGGACTGAAGCTTTCTTT.

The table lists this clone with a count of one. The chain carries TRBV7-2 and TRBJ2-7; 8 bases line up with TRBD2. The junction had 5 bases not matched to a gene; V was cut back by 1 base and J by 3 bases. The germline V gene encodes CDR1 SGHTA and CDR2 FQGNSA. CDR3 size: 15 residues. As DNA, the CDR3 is TGTGCCAGCAGCTTAGACCGGGAGGGCCTCTACGAGCAGTACTTC. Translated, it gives CASSLDREGLYEQYF.

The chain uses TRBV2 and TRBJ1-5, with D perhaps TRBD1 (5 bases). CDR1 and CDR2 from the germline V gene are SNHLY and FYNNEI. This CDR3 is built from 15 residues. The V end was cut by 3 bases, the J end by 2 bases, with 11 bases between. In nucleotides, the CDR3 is TGTGCCAGCAGTGACGGGTGGGGCGGCAATCAGCCCCAGCATTTT. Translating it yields CASSDGWGGNQPQHF.

CDR3 residues: CASSILAEGQETQYF. CDR3 nucleotide sequence: TGTGCCAGCAGCATACTAGCGGAGGGGCAAGAGACCCAGTACTTC. The rearrangement joins TRBV6-5 to TRBJ2-5; 8 bases line up with TRBD2. CDR3 length: 15 residues. V lost 6 bases to trimming and J lost 2 bases; unmatched junction nucleotides: 8. CDR1 is MNHEY and CDR2 is SVGAGI in the germline V gene.

The CDR3 bases are TGTGCCAGCAGCCGTGGAACAGGACTAGTTTACGATACGCAGTATTTT. As protein: CASSRGTGLVYDTQYF. The chain joins TRBV13 to TRBJ2-3; 7 nucleotides agree with TRBD2. The V segment lost 5 bases and the J segment 6 bases; nucleotides outside the gene matches: 14. This CDR3 has 16 residues. Germline loops: CDR1 PRHDT, CDR2 FYEKMQ (reference sequence).

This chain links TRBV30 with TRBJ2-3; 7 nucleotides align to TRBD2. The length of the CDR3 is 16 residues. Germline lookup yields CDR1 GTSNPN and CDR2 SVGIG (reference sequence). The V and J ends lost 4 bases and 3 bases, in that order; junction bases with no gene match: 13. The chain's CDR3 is CAWKGVRTSRTDTQYF. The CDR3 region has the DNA TGTGCCTGGAAGGGTGTACGGACTAGTAGGACAGATACGCAGTATTTT.

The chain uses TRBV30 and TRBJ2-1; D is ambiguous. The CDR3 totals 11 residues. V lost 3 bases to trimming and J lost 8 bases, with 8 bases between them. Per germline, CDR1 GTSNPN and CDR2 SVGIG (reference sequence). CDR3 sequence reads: CAWRPRDEQFF. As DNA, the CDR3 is TGTGCCTGGAGGCCCCGGGATGAGCAGTTCTTC.